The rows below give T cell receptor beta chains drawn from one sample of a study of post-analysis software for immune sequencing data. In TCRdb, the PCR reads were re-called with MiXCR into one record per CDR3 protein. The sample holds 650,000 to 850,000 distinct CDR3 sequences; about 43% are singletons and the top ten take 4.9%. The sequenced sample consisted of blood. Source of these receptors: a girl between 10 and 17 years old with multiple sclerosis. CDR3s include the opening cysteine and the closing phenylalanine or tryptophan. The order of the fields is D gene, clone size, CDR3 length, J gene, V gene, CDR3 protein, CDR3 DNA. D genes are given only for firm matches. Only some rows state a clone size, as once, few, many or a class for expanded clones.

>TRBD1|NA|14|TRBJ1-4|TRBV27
CASRRTGRNEKLFF
TGTGCCAGCAGACGGACAGGCCGTAATGAAAAACTGTTTTTT
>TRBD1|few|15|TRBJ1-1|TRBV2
CASSEKDRGPAEAFF
TGTGCCAGCAGTGAAAAGGACAGGGGGCCCGCTGAAGCTTTCTTT
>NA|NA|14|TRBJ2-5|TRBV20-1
CSARERGVGETQYF
TGCAGTGCTAGAGAGAGAGGGGTAGGGGAGACCCAGTACTTC
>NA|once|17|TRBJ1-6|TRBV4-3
CASSQGQQGPFDSPLHF
TGCGCCAGCAGCCAGGGGCAGCAGGGCCCTTTTGATTCACCCCTCCACTTT
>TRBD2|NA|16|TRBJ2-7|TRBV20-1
CSAPGELAGGSYEQYF
TGCAGTGCTCCCGGAGAACTAGCGGGAGGTTCCTACGAGCAGTACTTC
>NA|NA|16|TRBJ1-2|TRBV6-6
CASSSTRGGGIYGYTF
TGTGCCAGCAGTTCCACCAGGGGAGGGGGGATCTATGGCTACACCTTC
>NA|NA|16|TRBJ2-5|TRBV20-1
CSARDATVGSTETQYF
TGCAGTGCTAGAGATGCGACTGTCGGTAGCACGGAGACCCAGTACTTC
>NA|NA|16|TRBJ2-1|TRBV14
CASSQERREGIGEQFF
TGTGCCAGCAGCCAAGAGCGGCGGGAAGGGATCGGTGAGCAGTTCTTC
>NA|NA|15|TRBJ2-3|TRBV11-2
CASSLIVLAKDTQYF
TGTGCCAGCAGCTTAATCGTTTTAGCAAAAGATACGCAGTATTTT
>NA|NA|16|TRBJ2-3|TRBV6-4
CASSEGPGRGSDTQYF
TGTGCCAGCAGTGAGGGGCCTGGCAGGGGATCAGATACGCAGTATTTT
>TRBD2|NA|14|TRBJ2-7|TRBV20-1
CSASLAGASYEQYF
TGCAGTGCTTCACTAGCGGGAGCCTCCTACGAGCAGTACTTC
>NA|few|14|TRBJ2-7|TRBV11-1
CARSPWGNSYEQYF
TGTGCCCGCAGCCCGTGGGGGAATAGCTACGAGCAGTACTTC
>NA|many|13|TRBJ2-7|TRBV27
CASSFTPLYEQYF
TGTGCCAGCAGTTTCACCCCGCTTTACGAGCAGTACTTC
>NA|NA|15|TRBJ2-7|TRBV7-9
CASSPAVSPPTGQYF
TGTGCCAGCAGCCCGGCCGTCAGTCCTCCTACGGGGCAGTACTTC
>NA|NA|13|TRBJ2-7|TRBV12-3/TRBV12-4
CASSLSYNYEQYF
TGTGCCAGCAGTTTATCATATAACTACGAGCAGTACTTC
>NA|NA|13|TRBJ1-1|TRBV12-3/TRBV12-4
CASSPGLGGQAFF
TGTGCCAGCAGCCCCGGGCTGGGAGGGCAAGCTTTCTTT
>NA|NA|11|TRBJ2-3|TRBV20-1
CSARHVDTQYF
TGCAGTGCTAGACATGTAGATACGCAGTATTTT
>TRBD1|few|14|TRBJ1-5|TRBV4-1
CASSRDSLDQPQHF
TGCGCCAGCAGCCGGGACAGCCTCGATCAGCCCCAGCATTTT
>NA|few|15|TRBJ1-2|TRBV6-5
CASSYSTIGSYGYTF
TGTGCCAGCAGTTACTCGACTATCGGTAGCTATGGCTACACCTTC
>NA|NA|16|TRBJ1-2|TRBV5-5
CASRSGHSLENYGYTF
TGTGCCAGCCGATCCGGACATTCTCTTGAGAACTATGGCTACACCTTC
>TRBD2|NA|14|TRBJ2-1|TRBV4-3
CASSQVTQGLEQFF
TGCGCCAGCAGCCAAGTCACCCAGGGACTAGAGCAGTTCTTC
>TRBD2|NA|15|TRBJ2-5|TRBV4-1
CTSSHGLAGGETQYF
TGCACCAGCAGCCATGGACTAGCGGGAGGAGAGACCCAGTACTTC